This TCR beta chain is from a study of shared clonotypes between healthy human individuals. Study-wide context: Samples came from a couple of female and three male donors aged 18 to 49.

CDR1 is SGHVS, CDR2 FNYEAQ, per germline. V was pared by 4 bases and J by 0 bases, with 15 bases between. The CDR3 is 16 residues long. Concerning this clone itself: Its cognate antigen is unknown.

General study results and limits: Compared with memory subsets, naive subsets generally had larger estimated richness.

TCRdb keeps only in-frame clones here, not all; method: immunoSEQ multiplex PCR. This sample has around 980,000 clones; 75% to 85% occur once, and the top ten carry 0.55% to 0.7%. V and J are TRBV7-6 and TRBJ1-1, with a weak D call TRBD1 (6 bases). This TCR was sampled from a man younger than 35 in good health. Some clones in this sample may be carry-over from other donors' samples. The material sequenced was memory CD4+ T cells from PBMCs. The subset was: CD45RA-negative fraction. CDR3 protein: CASSSGQYPMNTEAFF. As DNA, the CDR3 is TGTGCCAGCAGCTCAGGACAGTACCCCATGAACACTGAAGCTTTCTTT.